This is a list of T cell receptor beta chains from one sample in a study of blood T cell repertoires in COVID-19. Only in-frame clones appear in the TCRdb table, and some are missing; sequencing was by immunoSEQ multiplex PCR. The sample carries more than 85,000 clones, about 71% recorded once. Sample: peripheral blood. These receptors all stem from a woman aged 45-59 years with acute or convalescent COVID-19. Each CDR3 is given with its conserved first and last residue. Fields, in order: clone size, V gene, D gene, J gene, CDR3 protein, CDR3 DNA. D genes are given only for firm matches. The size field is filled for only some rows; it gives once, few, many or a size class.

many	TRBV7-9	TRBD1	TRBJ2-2	CASSFRQGANTGELFF	TGTGCCAGCAGCTTTCGACAGGGGGCGAACACCGGGGAGCTGTTTTTT
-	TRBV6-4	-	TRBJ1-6	CASSGSVNSPLHF	TGTGCCAGCAGTGGGTCAGTTAATTCACCCCTCCACTTT
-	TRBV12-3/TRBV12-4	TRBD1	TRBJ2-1	CASSLAGGTGWFF	TGTGCCAGCAGTTTAGCCGGGGGGACAGGGTGGTTCTTC
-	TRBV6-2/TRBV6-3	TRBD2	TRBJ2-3	CASSLAGSTDTQYF	TGTGCCAGCAGTCTAGCGGGTAGCACAGATACGCAGTATTTT
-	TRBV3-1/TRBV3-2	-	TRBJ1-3	CASRPQGSSGNTIYF	TGTGCCAGCAGGCCGCAGGGGAGCTCTGGAAACACCATATATTTT
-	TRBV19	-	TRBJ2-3	CASTMSTVSYTTDTQYF	TGTGCCAGTACCATGTCGACAGTTTCCTATACCACAGATACGCAGTATTTT
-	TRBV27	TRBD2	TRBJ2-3	CASSSIRGSGGANRSDTQYF	TGTGCCAGCAGTTCCATTCGAGGGAGCGGGGGGGCCAATAGATCAGATACGCAGTATTTT
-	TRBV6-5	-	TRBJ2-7	CASAWRNFYEQYF	TGTGCCAGCGCGTGGCGGAACTTTTACGAGCAGTACTTC
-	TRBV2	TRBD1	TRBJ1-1	CASRATGSPYRNTEAFF	TGTGCCAGCAGGGCGACAGGGTCGCCCTATAGGAACACTGAAGCTTTCTTT
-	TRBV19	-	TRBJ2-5	CASSIGQGGETQYF	TGTGCCAGTAGTATAGGGCAGGGAGGAGAGACCCAGTACTTC
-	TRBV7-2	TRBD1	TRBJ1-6	CASSSGTVSSPLHF	TGTGCCAGCAGCTCCGGGACAGTGAGTTCACCCCTCCACTTT
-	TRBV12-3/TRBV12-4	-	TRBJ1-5	CASSPSEGQPQHF	TGTGCCAGCAGTCCATCAGAGGGTCAGCCCCAGCATTTT
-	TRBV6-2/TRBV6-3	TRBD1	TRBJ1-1	CASSSPGQGSTEAFF	TGTGCCAGCAGTTCCCCGGGACAGGGAAGCACTGAAGCTTTCTTT
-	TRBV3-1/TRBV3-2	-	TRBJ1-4	CASSQDSQGMGEKLFF	TGTGCCAGCAGCCAAGACAGTCAGGGGATGGGCGAAAAACTGTTTTTT
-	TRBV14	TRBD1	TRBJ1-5	CASSQGRDRANQPQHF	TGTGCCAGCAGCCAAGGTAGGGACAGGGCTAATCAGCCCCAGCATTTT